Shown below are 21 T cell receptor beta chains from a single sample sequenced in a study of cytomegalovirus exposure and HLA in healthy donors. It was with 60 Vbeta and 13 Jbeta primers that the PCR ran. The method was immunoSEQ multiplex PCR; TCRdb's version includes in-frame clones alone and lacks a portion of them. Found here are 150,000 to 200,000 clones, about 83% of them singletons; the top ten hold around 4.8%. Sequencing used PBMCs. Receptors originate from a girl between 10 and 17 years old in good health and CMV-seropositive.

V is TRBV7-2 and J is TRBJ2-2; 7 bases agree with TRBD2. Germline lookup yields CDR1 SGHTA and CDR2 FQGNSA. Trimming removed 4 bases from V and 1 base from J; junction bases left unmatched: 6. The CDR3 has 16 amino acids. DNA for the CDR3: TGTGCCAGCAGCTATCCCGGGACTAAGAACACCGGGGAGCTGTTTTTT. As protein: CASSYPGTKNTGELFF.

The chain joins TRBV19 to TRBJ1-2, with D maybe TRBD1 (5 bases). Per the germline V gene, CDR1 is LNHDA and CDR2 is SQIVND (reference sequence). The CDR3 spans 14 residues. The V end was cut by 7 bases, the J end by 4 bases, with 16 bases between. CDR3 DNA sequence: TGTGCCAGTAACGATCAATGGACACTCTATGGCTACACCTTC. This sequence encodes CASNDQWTLYGYTF.

This clone was observed a few times. The CDR3 is CASSREGGQPQHF. For the CDR3, the DNA is TGTGCCAGCAGCAGGGAAGGCGGTCAGCCCCAGCATTTT. This sequence joins TRBV6-4 and TRBJ1-5, with a tentative D call TRBD1 (5 bases). The CDR3 contains 13 residues. CDR1 and CDR2 from the germline V gene are MRHNA and SNTAGT. Trimming took 6 bases from V and 6 from J, leaving 12 bases between them.

This clone was seen just once. This specimen includes other DNA sequences encoding the same CDR3. The rearrangement links TRBV9 to TRBJ2-1, with 10 bases lining up with TRBD2. The CDR3 runs to 15 residues. The germline V gene encodes CDR1 SGDLS and CDR2 YYNGEE. The trim removed 4 bases at V and 6 bases at J, leaving 7 bases unmatched. Here the CDR3 DNA reads TGTGCCAGCAGCCCAAGCGGGGGGGCCGGCAATGAGCAGTTCTTC. Its protein is CASSPSGGAGNEQFF.

This clone appeared a single time. The V gene is TRBV2, the J gene TRBJ2-7; D is uncertain. V lost 2 bases, J lost 3 bases, and 14 bases lay in between. CDR3 length equals 15 residues. In germline, CDR1 is SNHLY, CDR2 FYNNEI. The CDR3 region has the DNA TGTGCCAGCAGTGAACCTTATAATTTTAACTACGAGCAGTACTTC. Translating gives CASSEPYNFNYEQYF.

The chain joins TRBV11-2 to TRBJ2-5, with 10 bases lining up with TRBD2. Per the germline V gene, CDR1 is SGHAT and CDR2 is FQNNGV. J was trimmed by 5 bases and V by 1 base; bases with no gene match: 7. This CDR3 has 16 residues. CDR3 loop: CASSLGFSGGKETQYF. CDR3 sequence (DNA): TGTGCCAGCAGCTTAGGGTTTAGCGGGGGGAAGGAGACCCAGTACTTC. The complete variable domain, with remaining parts taken from reference TRBV11-2 and TRBJ2-5, reads EAGVAQSPRYKIIEKRQSVAFWCNPISGHATLYWYQQILGQGPKLLIQFQNNGVVDDSQLPKDRFSAERLKGVDSTLKIQPAKLEDSAVYLCASSLGFSGGKETQYFGPGTRLLVL.

V usage is TRBV6-1 and J usage is TRBJ1-2, with D possibly matching TRBD1 (6 bases). Germline V gene lookup returns CDR1 MNHNS and CDR2 SASEGT. Trimming removed 5 bases from V and 6 bases from J, with 13 bases in between. The CDR3 sequence is 13 residues long. CDR3 DNA sequence: TGTGCCAGCAGTCCGAGACAGGCACATGGCTACACCTTC. Its protein product is CASSPRQAHGYTF.

This chain connects TRBV5-6 to TRBJ1-1, with D uncertain. The V gene lost 3 bases and the J gene lost 0 bases, with 3 bases spanning the gap. The CDR3 runs to 12 residues. Germline V gene data show CDR1 as SGHDT and CDR2 as YYEEEE. The CDR3 is CASSSVNTEAFF. CDR3 bases: TGTGCCAGCAGCTCAGTGAACACTGAAGCTTTCTTT.

This sequence joins TRBV6-5 and TRBJ2-7, with 8 bases that match TRBD1. The germline V gene encodes CDR1 MNHEY and CDR2 SVGAGI. The J segment lost 0 bases and the V segment lost 6 bases, leaving 7 bases of the junction unmatched. The CDR3 extends over 15 amino acids. The CDR3 region is CASRLTGVSSYEQYF. CDR3 sequence (DNA): TGTGCCAGCAGATTGACAGGGGTATCCTCCTACGAGCAGTACTTC.

This clone showed up just once. The chain is built from TRBV5-1 and TRBJ1-3; D might be TRBD1 (6 bases). CDR1 and CDR2 from the germline V gene are SGHRS and YFSETQ. The CDR3 is made up of 15 amino acids. Trimming took off 0 bases at V and 0 bases at J, with 7 bases between the two ends. The CDR3 sequence: CASSLGDTSGNTIYF. CDR3 DNA: TGCGCCAGCAGCTTGGGGGACACCTCTGGAAACACCATATATTTT.

The chain employs TRBV9 and TRBJ2-1; 11 positions match TRBD2. V dropped 0 bases and J dropped 7; count of bases not matched to a gene: 12. The CDR3 extends over 18 amino acids. The germline gives CDR1 SGDLS, CDR2 YYNGEE. The CDR3 DNA follows: TGTGCCAGCAGCGTAGTTGGAGGTAGCGGGGGGGCGAATAATGAGCAGTTCTTC. Encoded protein: CASSVVGGSGGANNEQFF.

This sequence joins TRBV7-3 and TRBJ2-2; D not resolved. Trimming shortened V by 2 bases and J by 6 bases, and 13 bases separated the two germline ends. The CDR3 spans 15 residues. Germline V gene sequence: CDR1 SGHTA, CDR2 FQGTGA. The CDR3 reads CASSLQRLGPGELFF. In DNA, the CDR3 is TGTGCCAGCAGCTTACAACGCCTGGGCCCCGGGGAGCTGTTTTTT.

This clone has only a few counts. This chain's CDR3 is CASSFLGSWTGTNTEAFF. DNA for the CDR3: TGCGCCAGCAGCTTTTTAGGGTCATGGACAGGGACCAACACTGAAGCTTTCTTT. V is TRBV5-1 and J is TRBJ1-1; the match to TRBD1 covers 8 bases. The V gene end was trimmed by 2 bases and the J gene end by 2 bases; junction bases not matched to a gene: 14. Germline V gene data show CDR1 as SGHRS and CDR2 as YFSETQ. The CDR3 spans 18 residues.

The V gene is TRBV7-9, the J gene TRBJ1-1, with a tentative D call TRBD1 (6 bases). The V and J ends lost 5 bases and 1 base respectively, with 17 bases between them. This CDR3 has 16 amino acids. CDR1 and CDR2 from the germline V gene are SEHNR and FQNEAQ (reference sequence). CDR3 nucleotide sequence: TGTGCCAGCAGCCCAAAAAATGGACAGACGAACACTGAAGCTTTCTTT. Residues: CASSPKNGQTNTEAFF.

The V call is TRBV19, the J call TRBJ2-7, with TRBD1 as a possible D gene (6 bases). This CDR3 comprises 14 residues. Trimming took off 4 bases at V and 0 bases at J, with 10 bases between the two ends. Germline values: CDR1 LNHDA, CDR2 SQIVND (reference sequence). CDR3 in amino acids: CASSTLDSSYEQYF. CDR3 sequence (DNA): TGTGCCAGTAGTACCCTGGACAGCTCCTACGAGCAGTACTTC.

The rearrangement links TRBV10-3 to TRBJ1-1; 8 nucleotides match TRBD1. The CDR3 has 13 amino acids. Germline loops: CDR1 ENHRY, CDR2 SYGVKD. The trim removed 7 bases at V and 4 bases at J, leaving 5 bases unmatched. The CDR3 here is CAITTGEGTEAFF. CDR3 DNA: TGTGCCATCACGACAGGGGAAGGCACTGAAGCTTTCTTT.

V is TRBV7-2 and J is TRBJ2-7; 7 bases align to TRBD2. Unmatched junction bases numbered 10, after V lost 4 bases and J lost 4 bases. From germline, CDR1 is SGHTA and CDR2 FQGNSA. The CDR3 runs to 15 residues. The CDR3 sequence is CASSSLRLGGYEQYF. The CDR3 DNA reads TGTGCCAGCAGCTCCTTACGACTGGGGGGGTACGAGCAGTACTTC.

Only one count was recorded for this clone. CDR3 DNA sequence: TGTGCCTGGAGAAGGGACAGGGGAAGAGAAGCTTTCTTT. Its protein is CAWRRDRGREAFF. The chain employs TRBV30 and TRBJ1-1; 10 bases are shared with TRBD1. With V trimmed by 3 bases and J by 8 bases, 6 bases remained unmatched. The length of the CDR3 is 13 residues. Germline assignment: CDR1 GTSNPN and CDR2 SVGIG (reference sequence).

In nucleotides, the CDR3 is TGTGCTAGTGGTTTGAATTGGCAGGGAATGGGTGGCTACACCTTC. It specifies CASGLNWQGMGGYTF. The J gene is TRBJ1-2, the V gene TRBV12-5, with TRBD1 as a possible D gene (5 bases). CDR3 length equals 15 residues. Trimming stripped 2 bases from V and 7 bases from J, with 17 bases between. From germline, CDR1 is LGHNT and CDR2 FRNRAP.

This chain joins TRBV27 and TRBJ1-2; perhaps TRBD1 as D (6 bases). Germline V gene data show CDR1 as MNHEY and CDR2 as SMNVEV (reference sequence). Trimming took off 4 bases at V and 0 bases at J, with 15 bases between the two ends. CDR3 length: 16 residues. This CDR3 is CASSSQGHQANYGYTF. In nucleotides, the CDR3 is TGTGCCAGCAGTTCGCAGGGACACCAAGCTAACTATGGCTACACCTTC.

This sequence joins TRBV5-1 and TRBJ1-4, with D tentatively TRBD1 (6 bases). The CDR3 runs 15 residues. Germline CDR1 is SGHRS and CDR2 is YFSETQ. V lost 4 bases, J lost 3 bases, and 13 bases lay in between. Written as DNA, the CDR3 is TGCGCCAGCAGCCCTACAGGGCTCGCTAATGAAAAACTGTTTTTT. It is translated as CASSPTGLANEKLFF.